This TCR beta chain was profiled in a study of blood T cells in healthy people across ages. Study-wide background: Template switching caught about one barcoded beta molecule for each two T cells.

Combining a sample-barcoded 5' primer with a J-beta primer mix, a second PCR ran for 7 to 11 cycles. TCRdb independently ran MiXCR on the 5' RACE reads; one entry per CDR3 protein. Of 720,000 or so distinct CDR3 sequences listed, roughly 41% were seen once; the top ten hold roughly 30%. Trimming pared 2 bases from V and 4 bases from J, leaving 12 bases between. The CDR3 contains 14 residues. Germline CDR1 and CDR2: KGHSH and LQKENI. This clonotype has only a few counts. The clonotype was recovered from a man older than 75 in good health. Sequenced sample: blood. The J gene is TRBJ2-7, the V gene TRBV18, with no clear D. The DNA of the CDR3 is TGTGCCAGCTCACCAAATCCCGGATATTACGAGCAGTACTTC. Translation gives CASSPNPGYYEQYF.